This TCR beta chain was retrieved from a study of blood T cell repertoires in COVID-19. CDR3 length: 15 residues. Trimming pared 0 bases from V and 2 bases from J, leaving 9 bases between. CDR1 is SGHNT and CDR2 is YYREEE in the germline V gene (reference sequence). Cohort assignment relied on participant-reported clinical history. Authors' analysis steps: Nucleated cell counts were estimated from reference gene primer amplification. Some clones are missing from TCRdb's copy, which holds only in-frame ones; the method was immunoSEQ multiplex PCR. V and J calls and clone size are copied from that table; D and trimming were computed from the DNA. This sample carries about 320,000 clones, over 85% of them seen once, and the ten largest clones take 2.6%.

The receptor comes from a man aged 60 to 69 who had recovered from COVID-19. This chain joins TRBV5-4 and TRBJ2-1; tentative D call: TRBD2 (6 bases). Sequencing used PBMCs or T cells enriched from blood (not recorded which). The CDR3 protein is CASSLVADPYNEQFF. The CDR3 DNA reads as TGTGCCAGCAGCTTGGTAGCGGACCCCTACAATGAGCAGTTCTTC.